This T cell receptor beta chain comes out of a study of control samples from healthy donors and cancer patients. Method: immunoSEQ multiplex PCR; TCRdb's copy keeps in-frame clones and lacks some. Among over 120,000 clones listed, 75% to 95% were seen once. The CDR3 has 14 residues. The V segment lost 6 bases and the J segment 7 bases; nucleotides outside the gene matches: 5. From germline, CDR1 is SNHLY and CDR2 FYNNEI. This TCR derives from a man between 25 and 39 years old in good health. The sample taken for sequencing was blood. The chain is built from TRBV2 and TRBJ1-4, with 10 bases aligning to TRBD1. Here the CDR3 reads CASRRTGGSEKLFF. CDR3 DNA: TGTGCCAGCAGGAGGACAGGGGGAAGTGAAAAACTGTTTTTT.